The 31 T cell receptor beta chains below were found in one sample sequenced in a study of cytomegalovirus exposure and HLA in healthy donors. The PCR was carried out with 60 Vbeta primers and 13 Jbeta primers. Generated by immunoSEQ multiplex PCR, the TCRdb table keeps only in-frame clones and is missing some. Of about 120,000 clones detected, approximately 75% appear once; the ten largest clones hold approximately 5%. Sequenced: PBMCs. These TCRs come from a man aged 50-59 years in good health and CMV-seropositive.

Here the CDR3 reads CASGFPWRAPSYEQYF. DNA for the CDR3: TGTGCTAGTGGTTTCCCCTGGAGGGCCCCTTCCTACGAGCAGTACTTC. The V gene is TRBV12-5, the J gene TRBJ2-5, with D perhaps TRBD2 (6 bases). The end of the DNA fits TRBJ2-7 better, so the J call may be wrong. CDR3 length equals 16 residues. Germline V gene data show CDR1 as LGHNT and CDR2 as FRNRAP.

The chain recombines TRBV5-4 with TRBJ2-7, with 9 bases lining up with TRBD1. V lost 4 bases and J lost 4; bases outside the gene matches: 6. The CDR3 runs 14 residues. Germline-derived CDR1 and CDR2 are SGHNT and YYREEE (reference sequence). CDR3 region: CASSPRDRDYEQYF. In nucleotides, the CDR3 is TGTGCCAGCAGCCCCCGGGACAGGGATTACGAGCAGTACTTC. The full variable domain, its missing parts supplied by reference TRBV5-4 and TRBJ2-7, is ETGVTQSPTHLIKTRGQQVTLRCSSQSGHNTVSWYQQALGQGPQFIFQYYREEENGRGNFPPRFSGLQFPNYSSELNVNALELDDSALYLCASSPRDRDYEQYFGPGTRLTVT.

The chain has TRBV27 and TRBJ1-5; tentatively, D is TRBD1 (6 bases). Deletions cut 0 bases from V and 4 bases from J, with 10 bases between. The CDR3 runs 15 residues. Germline V gene data show CDR1 as MNHEY and CDR2 as SMNVEV (reference sequence). The CDR3 nucleotides are TGTGCCAGCAGTTTATCGAGGCAGGGGAATCAGCCCCAGCATTTT. Amino acid sequence: CASSLSRQGNQPQHF.

J is TRBJ2-3 and V is TRBV18, with D maybe TRBD2 (5 bases). The germline gives CDR1 KGHSH, CDR2 LQKENI. The CDR3 totals 13 residues. Trimming cost V 3 bases and J 4 bases, with 8 bases left between them. As DNA, the CDR3 is TGTGCCAGCTCACCGGCCGGGGCAGATACGCAGTATTTT. Translating it yields CASSPAGADTQYF.

This chain joins TRBV11-2 and TRBJ2-1, with D possibly TRBD1 on 5 matching bases. The CDR3 has 15 amino acids. Germline V gene sequence: CDR1 SGHAT, CDR2 FQNNGV. Trimming shortened V by 5 bases and J by 6 bases, and 17 bases separated the two germline ends. CDR3 in DNA: TGTGCCAGCAGCCCCCTCTGGGGCCGATTCAATGAGCAGTTCTTC. Translating gives CASSPLWGRFNEQFF.

The genes are TRBV27 and TRBJ1-1; weak D call: TRBD1 (5 bases). This CDR3 has 14 residues. From germline, CDR1 is MNHEY and CDR2 SMNVEV (reference sequence). V lost 4 bases, J lost 6 bases, and 15 bases lay in between. CDR3: CASSSHYLTAEAFF. The CDR3 nucleotides are TGTGCCAGCAGTTCCCATTATTTGACAGCTGAAGCTTTCTTT.

This clone has a handful of counts. The gene calls are TRBV6-6 and TRBJ2-3; 8 nucleotides match TRBD2. The germline gives CDR1 MNHNY, CDR2 SVGAGI (reference sequence). Trimming at V came to 6 bases and at J to 4 bases, leaving 9 bases not matched to a gene. The CDR3 runs 15 residues. The CDR3 sequence is CASRVSGTQADTQYF. The CDR3 DNA is TGTGCCAGCAGGGTTAGCGGGACCCAAGCAGATACGCAGTATTTT.

This clone was detected once. This CDR3 reads CASSLAGTGGEKLFF. The CDR3, as DNA: TGTGCCAGCAGTTTGGCTGGGACAGGCGGGGAAAAACTGTTTTTT. The rearrangement links TRBV28 to TRBJ1-4; 8 bases are a match to TRBD1. Trimming took 3 bases from V and 8 from J; bases not matched to a gene: 8. The CDR3 extends over 15 amino acids. Looked up from germline, CDR1 is MDHEN and CDR2 is SYDVKM.

This clone was seen only a few times. The chain couples TRBV6-1 to TRBJ2-3; TRBD1 is a possible D gene (5 bases). Germline assignment: CDR1 MNHNS and CDR2 SASEGT. The CDR3 length is 12 residues. Between the trimmed V and J ends, which lost 6 bases and 3 bases, there was a span of 7 bases. CDR3: CASRKGTDTQYF. For the CDR3, the DNA is TGTGCCAGCAGAAAGGGGACAGATACGCAGTATTTT.

This rearrangement joins TRBV18 to TRBJ1-5; D is possibly TRBD1 (6 bases). The CDR3 covers 16 residues. Trimming pared 2 bases from V and 5 bases from J, leaving 16 bases between. Germline CDR1 and CDR2: KGHSH and LQKENI. CDR3 sequence reads: CASSPGGGVGDQPQHF. In DNA, the CDR3 is TGTGCCAGCTCACCAGGGGGCGGAGTCGGGGATCAGCCCCAGCATTTT.

The CDR3 DNA reads TGTGCCAGCAAGTGGGTGCGGGGGGACACAGATACGCAGTATTTT. Protein product: CASKWVRGDTDTQYF. The chain links TRBV2 to TRBJ2-3; TRBD2 aligns across 8 bases. J was trimmed by 2 bases and V by 7 bases; bases with no gene match: 8. The CDR3 spans 15 residues. Germline assignment: CDR1 SNHLY and CDR2 FYNNEI.

The chain carries TRBV5-1 and TRBJ1-2; D ambiguous. The CDR3 loop spans 12 amino acids. Germline V gene data show CDR1 as SGHRS and CDR2 as YFSETQ. Trimming removed 2 bases from V and 8 bases from J, with 10 bases in between. CDR3 coding DNA: TGCGCCAGCAGCTTTTCCCGGGAAGGCTACACCTTC. Protein product: CASSFSREGYTF.

The chain links TRBV27 to TRBJ2-7; D not resolved. V was cut by 7 bases and J by 0 bases, with 13 bases left in between. CDR3 length: 14 amino acids. Looked up from germline, CDR1 is MNHEY and CDR2 is SMNVEV (reference sequence). This chain's CDR3 is CASTPRSGSYEQYF. The CDR3 nucleotides are TGTGCCAGCACCCCCCGCTCCGGCTCCTACGAGCAGTACTTC.

The CDR3 region is CASSLRGGSPLSYNEQFF. The CDR3 DNA reads TGTGCCAGCAGCTTACGGGGGGGGAGCCCCCTGTCCTACAATGAGCAGTTCTTC. The chain couples TRBV7-8 to TRBJ2-1; 8 positions agree with TRBD2. Germline CDR1 SGHVS, CDR2 FQNEAQ. Trimming took 2 bases from V and 1 from J; bases not matched to a gene: 10. The CDR3 spans 18 residues.

This rearrangement joins TRBV7-9 to TRBJ2-2, with no clear D. Trimming removed 5 bases at V and 4 bases at J, with 17 bases between. The CDR3 length is 16 residues. Per the germline V gene, CDR1 is SEHNR and CDR2 is FQNEAQ (reference sequence). The CDR3 here is CASSPSDGSGTGELFF. CDR3 bases: TGTGCCAGCAGCCCTAGTGACGGTTCGGGCACCGGGGAGCTGTTTTTT.

The chain has TRBV4-2 and TRBJ2-7, with D possibly TRBD2 on 6 matching bases. CDR1 LGHNA and CDR2 YNFKEQ come from the germline V gene. CDR3 length equals 13 residues. V lost 2 bases to trimming and J lost 7 bases, with 12 bases between them. Here the CDR3 reads CASSQQAGWEQYF. The CDR3 DNA reads as TGTGCCAGCAGCCAACAAGCGGGTTGGGAGCAGTACTTC.

CDR3 residues: CASRPTGIYGYTF. The CDR3 DNA reads TGTGCCAGCAGGCCTACAGGGATCTATGGCTACACCTTC. The genes are TRBV6-1 and TRBJ1-2; weak D call: TRBD1 (6 bases). V was shortened by 6 bases and J by 4 bases, with 12 bases between the two germline ends. This CDR3 has 13 amino acids. In germline, CDR1 is MNHNS, CDR2 SASEGT.

This chain joins TRBV10-3 and TRBJ1-3; D is ambiguous. The CDR3 totals 13 residues. V lost 8 bases and J lost 2, with 10 bases in between. The germline CDR1 and CDR2 sequences are ENHRY and SYGVKD. The chain's CDR3 is CAIREPPGNTIYF. The CDR3 bases are TGTGCCATCCGGGAGCCTCCTGGAAACACCATATATTTT.

The chain employs TRBV7-6 and TRBJ2-3; D is perhaps TRBD2 (5 bases). The CDR3 sequence is 14 residues long. From germline, CDR1 is SGHVS and CDR2 FNYEAQ. The V gene lost 2 bases and the J gene lost 8 bases, with 14 bases spanning the gap. CDR3 in DNA: TGTGCCAGCAGCTTAAGAGGGAAGGATGGTACGCAGTATTTT. It codes for CASSLRGKDGTQYF.

The chain employs TRBV5-4 and TRBJ2-1, with D unclear. Trimming removed 0 bases from V and 13 bases from J, with 11 bases in between. Germline loops: CDR1 SGHNT, CDR2 YYREEE (reference sequence). The CDR3 covers 12 residues. CDR3 nucleotides: TGTGCCAGCAGCTTGGCCGGAGTTGGCCAGTTCTTC. Protein product: CASSLAGVGQFF.

V usage is TRBV6-1 and J usage is TRBJ1-4, with D perhaps TRBD1 (5 bases). This CDR3 has 13 residues. Trimming left V 6 bases short and J 8 bases short, with 13 bases between. Germline CDR1 reads MNHNS; CDR2 reads SASEGT. The CDR3 DNA reads TGTGCCAGCAGGCAACCGACAGTCGAAAAACTGTTTTTT. It encodes CASRQPTVEKLFF.

This clone has a handful of counts. The J gene is TRBJ1-2, the V gene TRBV29-1, with a tentative D call TRBD1 (6 bases). Trimming shortened V by 7 bases and J by 6 bases, and 18 bases separated the two germline ends. Germline values: CDR1 SQVTM, CDR2 ANQGSEA. CDR3 size: 13 residues. CDR3 residues: CSAGAGGQHGYTF. Here the CDR3 DNA reads TGCAGCGCGGGGGCCGGGGGGCAGCATGGCTACACCTTC.

This clone has just one count. This sequence joins TRBV28 and TRBJ1-2; no firm D call. Trimming took 7 bases from V and 8 from J, leaving 11 bases between them. This CDR3 spans 11 amino acids. Germline CDR1 is MDHEN and CDR2 is SYDVKM. CDR3 residues: CASTSTRGYTF. The CDR3 nucleotides read TGTGCCAGCACCTCAACTCGGGGCTACACCTTC.

This chain connects TRBV29-1 to TRBJ2-7; D is uncertain. V was shortened by 5 bases and J by 1 base, with 15 bases between the two germline ends. This CDR3 has 14 amino acids. Germline V gives CDR1 SQVTM, CDR2 ANQGSEA. The CDR3 reads CSVSRSLGSYEQYF. In DNA form, the CDR3 reads TGCAGCGTTTCACGTAGCCTTGGGTCCTACGAGCAGTACTTC.

The genes are TRBV5-1 and TRBJ1-2, with a possible D match to TRBD1 (5 bases). V lost 0 bases and J 8 bases, leaving 17 bases between the germline ends. The CDR3 runs to 15 residues. Germline values: CDR1 SGHRS, CDR2 YFSETQ. CDR3 nucleotide sequence: TGCGCCAGCAGCTTGGGAGGATCAGGGATTGACGGCTACACCTTC. It translates to CASSLGGSGIDGYTF.

A note on this clone: Different DNA sequences within this sample yield the same CDR3. V is TRBV5-6 and J is TRBJ1-6, with D possibly matching TRBD1 (6 bases). V shed 0 bases and J shed 10 bases, with 11 bases lying between them. The germline V gene encodes CDR1 SGHDT and CDR2 YYEEEE. The CDR3 is 14 amino acids. The CDR3 here is CASSLEPTGSPLHF. As DNA, the CDR3 is TGTGCCAGCAGCTTGGAACCGACAGGATCACCCCTCCACTTT.

The chain has TRBV19 and TRBJ2-2; 8 nucleotides line up with TRBD2. V trimming: 7 bases; J trimming: 6 bases; junction bases outside the gene matches: 7. The CDR3 contains 14 residues. Germline CDR1 LNHDA, CDR2 SQIVND (reference sequence). The CDR3 region has the DNA TGTGCCAGTACGAACGGGAGGGCCCCCGGGGAGCTGTTTTTT. This translates into CASTNGRAPGELFF.

The genes are TRBV7-9 and TRBJ1-6; D not certain. The V end was cut by 5 bases, the J end by 7 bases, with 12 bases between. This CDR3 is 14 amino acids long. Germline values: CDR1 SEHNR, CDR2 FQNEAQ (reference sequence). As DNA, the CDR3 is TGTGCCAGCAGCGCCGTCGGGGTGAATTCACCCCTCCACTTT. The encoded protein is CASSAVGVNSPLHF. Full variable domain (rest looked up from reference TRBV7-9 and TRBJ1-6): DTGVSQNPRHKITKRGQNVTFRCDPISEHNRLYWYRQTLGQGPEFLTYFQNEAQLEKSRLLSDRFSAERPKGSFSTLEIQRTEQGDSAMYLCASSAVGVNSPLHFGNGTRLTVT.

The chain recombines TRBV7-9 with TRBJ1-6, with D possibly matching TRBD1 (5 bases). Germline V CDR1 and CDR2: SEHNR, FQNEAQ (reference sequence). This CDR3 spans 16 amino acids. Trimming removed 5 bases from V and 11 bases from J, with 22 bases in between. The CDR3 region is CASSLRREVRVPPLHF. As DNA, the CDR3 is TGTGCCAGCAGCCTTCGCAGGGAGGTTCGTGTTCCACCCCTCCACTTT. Full variable domain (missing parts from reference TRBV7-9 and TRBJ1-6): DTGVSQNPRHKITKRGQNVTFRCDPISEHNRLYWYRQTLGQGPEFLTYFQNEAQLEKSRLLSDRFSAERPKGSFSTLEIQRTEQGDSAMYLCASSLRREVRVPPLHFGNGTRLTVT.

This clone is a singleton in its sample. V is TRBV7-9 and J is TRBJ1-2, with D tentatively TRBD1 (5 bases). Trimming removed 4 bases from V and 3 bases from J, with 18 bases in between. The CDR3 extends over 16 amino acids. Germline CDR1 reads SEHNR; CDR2 reads FQNEAQ (reference sequence). Written as DNA, the CDR3 is TGTGCCAGCAGCTCACACGTTCTGCGGGGGGACTATGGCTACACCTTC. The encoded protein is CASSSHVLRGDYGYTF.

The V call is TRBV29-1, the J call TRBJ2-1; the match to TRBD1 covers 10 bases. Looked up from germline, CDR1 is SQVTM and CDR2 is ANQGSEA. The CDR3 is 14 residues long. The J segment lost 5 bases and the V segment lost 6 bases, leaving 7 bases of the junction unmatched. CDR3 region: CSVNGQGVHNEQFF. The DNA of the CDR3 is TGCAGCGTGAACGGACAGGGGGTCCACAATGAGCAGTTCTTC.